Listed below are T cell receptor beta chains from one sample, sequenced in a study of blood T cells in healthy people across ages. TCRdb reanalysed the 5' RACE reads using MiXCR and keeps one entry per CDR3 protein. The repertoire includes 790,000 or so distinct CDR3 sequences, roughly 56% of them detected once, and about 26% sits in the top ten. Sequencing was carried out using blood. All receptors derive from a man aged 35 to 55 in good health. Both conserved end residues are part of each CDR3. D genes are given only for firm matches. Not all rows give a size; the values are once, few, many and, for expanded clones, a class.

>TRBV3-1|.|.|TRBJ2-3
TGTGCCAGCAGCCGGACGACGGGGGCTAGCACAGATACGCAGTATTTT
CASSRTTGASTDTQYF
>TRBV19|.|.|TRBJ2-6
TGTGCCAGTACCATGGGGCAGACTGGGGCCAACGTCCTGACTTTC
CASTMGQTGANVLTF
>TRBV20-1|.|TRBD1|TRBJ2-7
TGCAGTGCCGAAGAAAGGACAGGATCCTACGAGCAGTACTTC
CSAEERTGSYEQYF
>TRBV11-2|.|TRBD1|TRBJ2-1
TGTGCCAGCAGCTCACCCGGGACAGCCTTGAATGAGCAGTTCTTC
CASSSPGTALNEQFF
>TRBV20-1|.|TRBD1|TRBJ1-1
TGCAGTGCTAGCGGACAGGGGACGCGTGTGAACACTGAAGCTTTCTTT
CSASGQGTRVNTEAFF
>TRBV27|few|TRBD1|TRBJ2-5
TGTGCCACCGCGAGAAGACGGGACAGGCCTCAAGAGACCCAGTACTTC
CATARRRDRPQETQYF
>TRBV12-3/TRBV12-4|.|.|TRBJ2-2
TGTGCCAGCAGTTTAGGCAGGGCCTACACCGGGGAGCTGTTTTTT
CASSLGRAYTGELFF
>TRBV6-1|.|.|TRBJ2-4
TGTGCCAGCAGTGAAAGAGGTATAGGAAACATTCAGTACTTC
CASSERGIGNIQYF
>TRBV7-6|.|TRBD2|TRBJ2-3
TGTGCCAGCAGCTTAAGATCGGGCGGGGGTAGTCCCCCCTCCACAGATACGCAGTATTTT
CASSLRSGGGSPPSTDTQYF
>TRBV6-2/TRBV6-3|.|TRBD1|TRBJ2-7
TGTGCCGGCAGTTACTCGACAGGGGAGTACTTC
CAGSYSTGEYF
>TRBV24-1|.|.|TRBJ2-6
TGTGCCGCGTCCGGGACGGGGCTATCTGGGGCCAACGTCCTGACTTTC
CAASGTGLSGANVLTF
>TRBV12-3/TRBV12-4|.|TRBD2|TRBJ2-3
TGTGCCAGCAGTTTACATCCCCCCGGGGGCGGGAGGACGACAGATACGCAGTATTTT
CASSLHPPGGGRTTDTQYF
>TRBV29-1|.|TRBD2|TRBJ2-7
TGCAGCGTTGAAGTTGGAGGCGGGAGGGTCCGCTCCTACGAGCAGTACTTC
CSVEVGGGRVRSYEQYF
>TRBV18|.|TRBD2|TRBJ2-1
TGTGCCAGCGCGAGCGGGAACTCCTACAATGAGCAGTTCTTC
CASASGNSYNEQFF
>TRBV15|.|.|TRBJ1-5
TGTGCCACCAGCGGGGGAACAGGGTACAGCAATCAGCCCCAGCATTTT
CATSGGTGYSNQPQHF
>TRBV7-8|.|TRBD2|TRBJ2-5
TGTGCCAGCAGCCCCCTGGGAAGGGAGGGGACCCAGTACTTC
CASSPLGREGTQYF
>TRBV29-1|.|.|TRBJ2-1
TGCAGCGTTGTTCGTGGCGTAAATTCCTACAATGAGCAGTTCTTC
CSVVRGVNSYNEQFF
>TRBV27|many|TRBD2|TRBJ2-5
TGTGCCAGCAGTCCGGGGACTAGCGGGATTCCCACTCAAGAGACCCAGTACTTC
CASSPGTSGIPTQETQYF
>TRBV12-3/TRBV12-4|few|.|TRBJ2-3
TGTGCCAGCAGTTTAGACGGCTGGAACGATACGCAGTATTTT
CASSLDGWNDTQYF
>TRBV12-3/TRBV12-4|.|TRBD2|TRBJ2-5
TGTGCCAGCAGTTTACGACTAGCGTCCCAGTACTTC
CASSLRLASQYF
>TRBV20-1|.|.|TRBJ2-6
TGCAGTGCTATAACTGGGGCCAACGTCCTGACTTTC
CSAITGANVLTF
>TRBV6-1|.|TRBD1|TRBJ2-6
TGTGCCAGCAGGAAGACAGGGGCCTCTCCTGGGGCCAACGTCCTGACTTTC
CASRKTGASPGANVLTF
>TRBV20-1|once|TRBD2|TRBJ2-3
TGCAGTGCTAGACTCGGGGGGGGCGGGGGAGAGTATTTT
CSARLGGGGGEYF
>TRBV12-3/TRBV12-4|few|.|TRBJ2-7
TGTGCCAGCAGTTTGAGGTTCCCCCTTTACGAGCAGTACTTC
CASSLRFPLYEQYF
>TRBV20-1|.|TRBD1|TRBJ2-5
TGCAGTGCCCCGGGACAGGGATGGGAGCAGTACTTC
CSAPGQGWEQYF
>TRBV12-3/TRBV12-4|many|.|TRBJ2-7
TGTGCCAGCAGCCGAGGGGCCTACGAGCAGTACTTC
CASSRGAYEQYF
>TRBV11-3|few|.|TRBJ2-6
TGTGCCAGCAGCTTAGTTGGGGACTCTGGGGCCAACGTCCTGACTTTC
CASSLVGDSGANVLTF
>TRBV3-1|.|.|TRBJ1-4
TGTGCCAGCAGCCAAGTTGAAAAACTGTTTTTT
CASSQVEKLFF
>TRBV7-7|few|TRBD1|TRBJ1-1
TGTGCCAGCAGCTCTCTAGGGGGACAGGACACTGAAGCTTTCTTT
CASSSLGGQDTEAFF
>TRBV12-3/TRBV12-4|many|.|TRBJ1-5
TGTGCCAGCACCGGACAGTTTAGCAATCAGCCCCAGCATTTT
CASTGQFSNQPQHF
>TRBV7-2|few|.|TRBJ2-5
TGTGCCAGCAGCCCCCTTAACTCGGGAGAGACCCAGTACTTC
CASSPLNSGETQYF
>TRBV4-3|.|.|TRBJ2-7
TGCGCCAGCAGCCAGGGATCGGTAGGGGAAATTGGCGAGCAGTACTTC
CASSQGSVGEIGEQYF
>TRBV7-6|.|.|TRBJ2-1
TGTGCCAGCAGCTTTGACGAGCAGAGCGGAAACAATGAGCAGTTCTTC
CASSFDEQSGNNEQFF
>TRBV5-1|few|.|TRBJ2-3
TGCGCCAGCAGCACGGCGTCAACAGATACGCAGTATTTT
CASSTASTDTQYF
>TRBV6-2/TRBV6-3|.|.|TRBJ1-1
TGTGCCAGCAGTTTAAATAGGGGAACCAACACTGAAGCTTTCTTT
CASSLNRGTNTEAFF
>TRBV29-1|once|TRBD2|TRBJ2-1
TGCAGCGCCGGCCAGCGGGAGGTCTACAATGAGCAGTTCTTC
CSAGQREVYNEQFF
>TRBV20-1|.|TRBD1|TRBJ1-4
TGCAGTGCTCGAGGACAGGGGGTTGAAAAACTGTTTTTT
CSARGQGVEKLFF
>TRBV28|.|.|TRBJ2-5
TGTGCCAGCAGTCTCTCTGCCCTGGGGGCCAATGAGCAGTACTTC
CASSLSALGANEQYF
>TRBV6-5|.|.|TRBJ1-2
TGTGCCAGCAGTTCCCGGGAGGGTGGTGCGCGCACCTTC
CASSSREGGARTF
>TRBV20-1|.|TRBD1|TRBJ1-6
TGCAGTGCTAGAATAGGGACAGTAGCTAATTCACCCCTCCACTTT
CSARIGTVANSPLHF
>TRBV11-2|.|TRBD2|TRBJ2-3
TGTGCCAGCAGCTCCGGACTAGCGGGAGTAGGAGATACGCAGTATTTT
CASSSGLAGVGDTQYF
>TRBV2|.|TRBD2|TRBJ2-1
TGTGCCAGCAGGAGGACTAGCGGAATACAAAATGAGCAGTTCTTC
CASRRTSGIQNEQFF
>TRBV20-1|.|.|TRBJ2-7
TGCAGTGCTAGATCCGGGCAGGGAGGCTCCTACGAGCAGTACTTC
CSARSGQGGSYEQYF
>TRBV15|.|.|TRBJ2-1
TGTGCCACCAGCACAGGGACCCACCATGAGCAGTTCTTC
CATSTGTHHEQFF
>TRBV28|.|TRBD2|TRBJ2-5
TGTGCCACTAGCGGGGGACAAGAGACCCAGTACTTC
CATSGGQETQYF
>TRBV3-1|.|TRBD1|TRBJ2-7
TGTGCCAGCAGCCAAGATCGGCAGGGGGCGGGGAGGCAGTACTTC
CASSQDRQGAGRQYF
>TRBV5-1|.|TRBD2|TRBJ2-5
TGCGCCAGCAGCCGAAGCGGGGGGGAAGAAGAGACCCAGTACTTC
CASSRSGGEEETQYF
>TRBV7-2|few|.|TRBJ2-3
TGTGCCAGCAGCTGGAGACAGGATACGCAGTATTTT
CASSWRQDTQYF
>TRBV7-2|.|.|TRBJ1-1
TGTGCCAGCCAAACGGGGATGAGGATGAACACTGAAGCTTTCTTT
CASQTGMRMNTEAFF
>TRBV9|.|.|TRBJ1-5
TGTGCCAGCAGCGTAGATCTCGGTCAGCCCCAGCATTTT
CASSVDLGQPQHF